This T cell receptor (beta chain) was sequenced for a study of T cell responses to AZD1222 COVID-19 vaccine (dated by TCRdb to about 2021). Regarding the research as a whole: A total of approximately 250 trial participants underwent TCR sequencing, of whom 207 had received two doses of AZD1222 and about 25 had received two doses of the MenACWY control vaccine. Trial participants were enrolled by age into 18-55, 56-69 and 70-plus year subgroups, with around 140, 26 and 57 TCR-sequenced participants respectively. Beyond this particular receptor, the publication reports: Participants were mostly white British and included more females than males, and it was suggested by the authors that clonal diversity may have been underestimated. After two AZD1222 doses, spike-specific TCR breadth and depth were significantly higher than at day 0 and than in MenACWY recipients. The vaccine-associated CD4 TCRs covered the entire spike protein, and the dominant responses fell in regions 160-218 and 743-854. No day 14 peak-response samples were available, so repertoires were characterized only after the peak T cell response. Conclusions about previously exposed vaccinees are limited, since just a handful of AZD1222 recipients were seropositive for SARS-CoV-2 at baseline. Nearly half of unique spike-specific TCRs reportedly recognized epitopes outside regions mutated in the B.1.351 and B.1.1.7 variants. The 56-69-year group was small, and its depth increase did not reach significance, likely because of low power.

Taken with the paper, the label for time point translates to: about 28 days (+/-7) after the second vaccine dose. AZD1222 recipients with second doses at about 4 weeks or about 12 weeks were pooled, because spike-specific TCR depth and breadth did not differ between schedules. Vaccinee samples came from UK trials COV001 and COV002, including a single-blind randomized controlled phase 2/3 trial of AZD1222 (ChAdOx1 nCoV-19) in healthy adults. Trial participant PBMC samples were collected at day 0 and day 28 after the second dose for TCRbeta chain sequencing. The CDR3 regions of human TCRbeta chains were subjected to immunosequencing. From the authors' description of their analysis: TCRs in the repertoires were matched against a reference library of SARS-CoV-2-specific TCRs that had been generated with the MIRA antigen-specificity platform. Breadth meant the fraction of unique TCRs that were SARS-CoV-2-associated, whereas depth meant the fraction of total T cells that were SARS-CoV-2-associated. Each spike-specific TCR was assigned to its reactive spike region and to a CD4 or CD8 class using the MIRA data. Log10-transformed breadth and depth values were compared by one-way ANOVA with Sidak's multiple comparisons tests. TCRdb holds this immuneACCESS table with in-frame rearrangements only. Some clones are missing; in checked studies, unresolved V genes explain under half, and the rest has no known cause. From that table come the V and J calls and clone size; the DNA was used to work out D and trimming. This sample holds 100,000 to 150,000 clones; around 90% were observed only once. Of the sample, about 1.9% falls within the top ten clones.

CDR1 and CDR2 were assigned from the germline V gene (reference sequence) as SGHAT and FQDESV. The V and J ends are trimmed by 5 bases and 3 bases, leaving 14 bases between them. From cysteine to phenylalanine, the CDR3 is 14 amino acids long. The sequence is cut down to CDR3 DNA, 42 bases in frame from base 1. This clone was counted a single time. The antigen it binds to is not known. There are no base qualities to consult, and no much larger clone falls within one base. This material consisted of peripheral blood, taken 28 days after the second AZD1222 dose. The chain links TRBV11-1 with TRBJ2-7, with the D gene too uncertain to name. This TCR came from an adult who received the AZD1222 COVID-19 vaccine. The CDR3 protein: CASSPRLSGYEQYF. The DNA is TGTGCCAGCAGCCCCCGACTGTCCGGCTACGAGCAGTACTTC.